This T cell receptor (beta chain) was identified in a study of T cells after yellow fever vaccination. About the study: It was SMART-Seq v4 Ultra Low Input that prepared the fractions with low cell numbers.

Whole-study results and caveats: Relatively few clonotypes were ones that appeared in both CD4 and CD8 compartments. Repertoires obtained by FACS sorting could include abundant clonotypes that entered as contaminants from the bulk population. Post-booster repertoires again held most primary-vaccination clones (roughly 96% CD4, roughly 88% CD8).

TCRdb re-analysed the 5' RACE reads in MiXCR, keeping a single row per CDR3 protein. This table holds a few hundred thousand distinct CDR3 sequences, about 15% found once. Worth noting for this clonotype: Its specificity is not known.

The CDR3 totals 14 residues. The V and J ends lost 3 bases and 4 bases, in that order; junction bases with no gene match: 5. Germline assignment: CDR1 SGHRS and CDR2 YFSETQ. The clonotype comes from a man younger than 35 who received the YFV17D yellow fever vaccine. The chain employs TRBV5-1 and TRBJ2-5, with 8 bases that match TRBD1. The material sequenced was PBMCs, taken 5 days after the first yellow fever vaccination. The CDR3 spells CASSWTGQGETQYF. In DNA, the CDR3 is TGCGCCAGCAGCTGGACAGGGCAGGGAGAGACCCAGTACTTC.